The 22 T cell receptor beta chains below come from one sample, sequenced in a study of T cell responses to AZD1222 COVID-19 vaccine. Sequencing was performed with immunoSEQ multiplex PCR; in TCRdb, only in-frame clones are kept and a portion is missing. The sample lists 130,000 or so clones, around 93% occurring once. Sequences were derived from peripheral blood, sampled on day 0 of AZD1222 vaccination. Every receptor here comes from an adult in good health.

This chain joins TRBV11-2 and TRBJ2-7, with D possibly being TRBD1 (6 bases). The germline CDR1 and CDR2 sequences are SGHAT and FQNNGV. Trimming took off 3 bases at V and 6 bases at J, with 12 bases between the two ends. The CDR3 totals 13 residues. CDR3 amino acids: CASSFRGGGEQYF. The CDR3 DNA reads TGTGCCAGCAGCTTTCGTGGGGGCGGCGAGCAGTACTTC.

The chain's CDR3 is CASSPTYNSPLHF. In DNA, the CDR3 is TGTGCCAGCAGCCCAACCTATAATTCACCCCTCCACTTT. The chain uses TRBV5-4 and TRBJ1-6; D uncertain. Trimming cost V 4 bases and J 2 bases, with 4 bases left between them. The germline V gene encodes CDR1 SGHNT and CDR2 YYREEE (reference sequence). This CDR3 is 13 amino acids long.

This chain uses TRBV7-2 with TRBJ2-1; 7 bases line up with TRBD2. Germline V gene data show CDR1 as SGHTA and CDR2 as FQGNSA. J gave up 4 bases and V 4 bases, and 7 bases lay outside the gene matches. The CDR3 runs to 15 residues. DNA for the CDR3: TGTGCCAGCAGCTATGGACTAGTCGGTTACAATGAGCAGTTCTTC. Translation gives CASSYGLVGYNEQFF.

J is TRBJ1-5 and V is TRBV6-1, with no clear D. Germline V gene data show CDR1 as MNHNS and CDR2 as SASEGT. Trimming stripped 0 bases from V and 7 bases from J, with 1 base between. The CDR3 covers 11 residues. The CDR3: CASSEAQPQHF. The CDR3, as DNA: TGTGCCAGCAGTGAAGCGCAGCCCCAGCATTTT.

The rearrangement uses TRBV18 and TRBJ2-7, with 7 positions matching TRBD2. Germline V lookup: CDR1 KGHSH, CDR2 LQKENI. This CDR3 comprises 14 residues. V dropped 2 bases and J dropped 4; count of bases not matched to a gene: 5. For the CDR3, the DNA is TGTGCCAGCTCACCAGCGGGAGTCGGTTACGAGCAGTACTTC. It specifies CASSPAGVGYEQYF.

The rearrangement joins TRBV11-2 to TRBJ2-2; D uncertain. The ends were cut back, 4 bases at V and 4 bases at J, with 19 bases in the middle. Germline V gene data show CDR1 as SGHAT and CDR2 as FQNNGV. The CDR3 contains 17 residues. The CDR3 DNA reads TGTGCCAGCAGCTCCCCCCCGACCCGCCTCCCCACCGGGGAGCTGTTTTTT. Residues: CASSSPPTRLPTGELFF.

The CDR3 coding sequence is TGTGCCATCGGCCGGTTAAACACTGAAGCTTTCTTT. Translation gives CAIGRLNTEAFF. The chain has TRBV10-3 and TRBJ1-1; D unclear. The CDR3 sequence is 12 residues long. In germline, CDR1 is ENHRY, CDR2 SYGVKD. The V gene lost 8 bases and the J gene lost 2 bases, with 9 bases spanning the gap.

This clone occurred once. This chain connects TRBV14 to TRBJ2-2, with unresolved D. Germline-derived CDR1 and CDR2 are SGHDN and FVKESK. V shed 0 bases and J shed 6 bases, with 20 bases lying between them. The CDR3 has 18 residues. The CDR3 spells CASSQEWWQPENPGELFF. The CDR3 DNA is TGTGCCAGCAGCCAAGAATGGTGGCAGCCTGAGAATCCCGGGGAGCTGTTTTTT.

The chain employs TRBV18 and TRBJ1-6; maybe TRBD1 (5 bases). V was cut by 1 base and J by 7 bases, with 14 bases left in between. This CDR3 is built from 16 residues. Germline V gives CDR1 KGHSH, CDR2 LQKENI. This CDR3 is CASSPQGAVENSPLHF. The CDR3 region has the DNA TGTGCCAGCTCACCACAAGGGGCGGTCGAAAATTCACCCCTCCACTTT. Variable domain in full (rest from reference TRBV18 and TRBJ1-6): NAGVMQNPRHLVRRRGQEARLRCSPMKGHSHVYWYRQLPEEGLKFMVYLQKENIIDESGMPKERFSAEFPKEGPSILRIQQVVRGDSAAYFCASSPQGAVENSPLHFGNGTRLTVT.

This sequence joins TRBV5-1 and TRBJ1-5, with D possibly matching TRBD1 (6 bases). With 1 base removed from V and 7 bases from J, the gap between germline ends came to 12 bases. Germline assignment: CDR1 SGHRS and CDR2 YFSETQ. The CDR3 length is 14 residues. The CDR3 loop reads CASSLRGGGQPQHF. CDR3 DNA sequence: TGCGCCAGCAGCTTGAGAGGGGGAGGCCAGCCCCAGCATTTT.

CDR3 sequence: CASGPHLTNFYEQYF. CDR3 nucleotide sequence: TGTGCCAGCGGACCCCACTTGACCAATTTCTACGAGCAGTACTTC. This chain links TRBV11-2 with TRBJ2-7; D uncertain. V shed 8 bases and J shed 3 bases, with 20 bases lying between them. CDR3 length: 15 residues. Germline-derived CDR1 and CDR2 are SGHAT and FQNNGV. The full variable domain, completed using reference TRBV11-2 and TRBJ2-7, is EAGVAQSPRYKIIEKRQSVAFWCNPISGHATLYWYQQILGQGPKLLIQFQNNGVVDDSQLPKDRFSAERLKGVDSTLKIQPAKLEDSAVYLCASGPHLTNFYEQYFGPGTRLTVT.

The chain joins TRBV12-3 or TRBV12-4 to TRBJ1-5; D is unclear. V lost 8 bases to trimming and J lost 7 bases, with 15 bases between them. The CDR3 covers 13 residues. The CDR3 region is CASRLDAGQPQHF. CDR3 sequence (DNA): TGTGCCAGCCGCCTGGACGCCGGGCAGCCCCAGCATTTT.

The chain has TRBV28 and TRBJ2-5; weak D call: TRBD2 (7 bases). The CDR3 extends over 14 amino acids. Trimming shortened V by 10 bases and J by 4 bases, and 19 bases separated the two germline ends. Per germline, CDR1 MDHEN and CDR2 SYDVKM. The CDR3 DNA is TGTGCCATCAAGGTGGCGGGGGCGCGAGAGACCCAGTACTTC. Amino acid sequence: CAIKVAGARETQYF.

The rearrangement uses TRBV9 and TRBJ2-5; D possibly uses TRBD1 or TRBD2 (5 bases each). The length of the CDR3 is 16 residues. The germline gives CDR1 SGDLS, CDR2 YYNGEE. Trimming stripped 4 bases from V and 3 bases from J, with 19 bases between. CDR3 sequence (DNA): TGTGCCAGCAGCTTTCGGGGTACAGGAACGAAAGAGACCCAGTACTTC. Encoded protein: CASSFRGTGTKETQYF.

This clone was counted a single time. DNA of the CDR3: TGTGCCAGCAGCTCCCGGGACACCCGCTATGGCTACACCTTC. It encodes CASSSRDTRYGYTF. The chain employs TRBV3-1 (or the pseudogene TRBV3-2) and TRBJ1-2; D is possibly TRBD1 (6 bases). This CDR3 spans 14 amino acids. Germline V lookup: CDR1 LGHDT, CDR2 YNNKEL (reference sequence). V lost 5 bases and J lost 4, with 14 bases in between.

The rearrangement joins TRBV4-2 to TRBJ2-1, with D tentatively TRBD2 (6 bases). This CDR3 region has 16 residues. Germline loops: CDR1 LGHNA, CDR2 YNFKEQ. V lost 1 base and J lost 5, with 15 bases in between. CDR3 loop: CASSQGRAGLHNEQFF. Here the CDR3 DNA reads TGTGCCAGCAGCCAAGGGAGGGCAGGGCTACACAATGAGCAGTTCTTC.

With respect to this clone: An end of the junction differs from the germline gene, which may be a read error. This chain links TRBV7-7 with TRBJ1-2; a possible D gene is TRBD1 (5 bases). The CDR3 is 20 residues long. CDR1 is SSHAT and CDR2 is FNYEAQ in the germline V gene (reference sequence). The CDR3 sequence is CASIGIGWSRDGKGNYGYTF. The DNA for the CDR3 is TGTGCTAGCATCGGTATTGGATGGTCACGGGACGGAAAGGGTAACTATGGCTACACCTTC.

This chain joins TRBV5-1 and TRBJ1-1; D ambiguous. The CDR3 runs to 13 residues. CDR1 SGHRS and CDR2 YFSETQ come from the germline V gene. V was shortened by 2 bases and J by 3 bases, with 8 bases between the two germline ends. The CDR3 sequence is CASSFGDDTEAFF. CDR3 coding DNA: TGCGCCAGCAGCTTCGGGGATGACACTGAAGCTTTCTTT.

In DNA, the CDR3 is TGTGCCAGCAGTTCCGCTGACTTGAACACTGAAGCTTTCTTT. Residues: CASSSADLNTEAFF. The chain is built from TRBV28 and TRBJ1-1, with D unresolved. V lost 4 bases and J 0 bases, leaving 9 bases between the germline ends. Germline-derived CDR1 and CDR2 are MDHEN and SYDVKM. This CDR3 region has 14 residues.

The chain employs TRBV24-1 and TRBJ1-2; D is uncertain. The CDR3 runs 11 residues. Trimming pared 4 bases from V and 4 bases from J, leaving 3 bases between. CDR1 is KGHDR, CDR2 SFDVKD, per germline. The CDR3 bases are TGTGCCACCAGTGACTTCTATGGCTACACCTTC. This translates into CATSDFYGYTF.

The rearrangement uses TRBV5-5 and TRBJ2-5; 11 positions agree with TRBD1. Trimming took 5 bases from V and 4 from J; bases not matched to a gene: 10. This CDR3 region has 16 residues. The germline CDR1 and CDR2 sequences are SGHKS and YYEKEE (reference sequence). In DNA form, the CDR3 reads TGTGCCAGCAGGATGGACAGGGGGCTACCCGGAGAGACCCAGTACTTC. It specifies CASRMDRGLPGETQYF.

This rearrangement joins TRBV29-1 to TRBJ1-3, with D perhaps matching TRBD1 (6 bases). Germline loops: CDR1 SQVTM, CDR2 ANQGSEA. The CDR3 runs to 14 residues. Trimming removed 1 base at V and 0 bases at J, with 7 bases between. The CDR3 loop reads CSVEGDTSGNTIYF. CDR3 in DNA: TGCAGCGTTGAAGGGGACACCTCTGGAAACACCATATATTTT.